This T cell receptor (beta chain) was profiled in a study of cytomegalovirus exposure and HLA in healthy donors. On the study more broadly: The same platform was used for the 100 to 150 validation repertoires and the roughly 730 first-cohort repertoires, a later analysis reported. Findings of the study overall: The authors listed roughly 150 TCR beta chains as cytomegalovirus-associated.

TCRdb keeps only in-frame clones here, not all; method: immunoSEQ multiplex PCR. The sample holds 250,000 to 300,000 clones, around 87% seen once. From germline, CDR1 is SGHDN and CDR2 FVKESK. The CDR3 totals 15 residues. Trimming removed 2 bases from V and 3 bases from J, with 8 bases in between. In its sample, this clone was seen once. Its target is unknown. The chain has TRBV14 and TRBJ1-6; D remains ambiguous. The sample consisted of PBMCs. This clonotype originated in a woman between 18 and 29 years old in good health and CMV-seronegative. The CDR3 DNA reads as TGTGCCAGCAGCCAACAGGTCCACTATAATTCACCCCTCCACTTT. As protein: CASSQQVHYNSPLHF.